These T cell receptor beta chains were read from a single sample in a study of blood T cell repertoires in COVID-19. Data came from immunoSEQ multiplex PCR; TCRdb stores just in-frame clones and leaves some out. The sample carries roughly 14,000 clones, about 90% recorded once. The sequenced material came from peripheral blood. These receptors originate from a human donor in a cohort sampled during active COVID-19. CDR3s include the opening cysteine and the closing phenylalanine or tryptophan. Fields, in order: D gene, J gene, clone size, CDR3 length, V gene, CDR3 protein, CDR3 DNA. The D gene is left open where the match is weak. Clone sizes are given selectively: once, few, many, or a class where the clone is expanded.

NA,TRBJ2-7,NA,16,TRBV30,CAWSAWGPTRRYEQYF,TGTGCCTGGAGTGCGTGGGGCCCGACACGCAGGTACGAGCAGTACTTC
NA,TRBJ2-5,NA,16,TRBV4-1,CASSQEQDGPIQTQYF,TGCGCCAGCAGCCAAGAACAGGACGGTCCTATTCAGACCCAGTACTTC
NA,TRBJ1-2,NA,16,TRBV5-1,CASSLGHPRSVDGYTF,TGCGCCAGCAGCTTAGGACATCCCCGGTCAGTTGATGGCTACACCTTC
NA,TRBJ2-7,NA,15,TRBV9,CASSYGRGSSYEQYF,TGTGCCAGCAGTTATGGACGGGGAAGCTCCTACGAGCAGTACTTC
TRBD2,TRBJ2-5,NA,14,TRBV7-8,CASSPGRAPETQYF,TGTGCCAGCAGCCCAGGGAGGGCCCCGGAGACCCAGTACTTC
TRBD1,TRBJ1-1,NA,13,TRBV7-8,CASSHDRVAEAFF,TGTGCCAGCAGCCACGACAGGGTGGCTGAAGCTTTCTTT
TRBD1,TRBJ2-7,NA,14,TRBV30,CACLRWTGGYEQYF,TGTGCCTGTCTACGCTGGACAGGGGGTTACGAGCAGTACTTC
TRBD1,TRBJ2-7,NA,16,TRBV27,CASSPMDRGITYEQYF,TGTGCCAGCAGTCCCATGGACAGGGGAATTACCTACGAGCAGTACTTC
NA,TRBJ2-7,NA,15,TRBV6-5,CASSSRSRVTYEQYF,TGTGCCAGCAGCTCCCGTAGCAGGGTCACCTACGAGCAGTACTTC
TRBD2,TRBJ2-3,NA,15,TRBV6-5,CASSSAGGGTDTQYF,TGTGCCAGCAGCTCCGCGGGAGGGGGGACAGATACGCAGTATTTT
NA,TRBJ2-5,NA,14,TRBV28,CASSHQRGQETQYF,TGTGCCAGCAGTCACCAAAGGGGGCAAGAGACCCAGTACTTC
TRBD1,TRBJ2-7,few,16,TRBV6-2/TRBV6-3,CASSYSGTGGRDEQYF,TGTGCCAGCAGTTACTCCGGGACAGGGGGCCGGGACGAGCAGTACTTC
NA,TRBJ2-7,NA,13,TRBV18,CASSPYRSYEQYF,TGTGCCAGCTCCCCATACAGGTCCTACGAGCAGTACTTC
TRBD1,TRBJ1-3,NA,16,TRBV4-2,CASSQALDRAGNTIYF,TGTGCCAGCAGCCAAGCACTGGACAGGGCTGGAAACACCATATATTTT
NA,TRBJ2-2,NA,13,TRBV9,CASSVAGTGELFF,TGTGCCAGCAGCGTAGCGGGCACCGGGGAGCTGTTTTTT
TRBD1,TRBJ2-7,NA,15,TRBV27,CASSRPGQGTYEQYF,TGTGCCAGCAGTCGACCGGGACAGGGAACCTACGAGCAGTACTTC
NA,TRBJ2-3,NA,12,TRBV24-1,CATSDSGSAQYF,TGTGCCACCAGTGATTCGGGGTCGGCGCAGTATTTT
TRBD1,TRBJ2-7,NA,13,TRBV12-3/TRBV12-4,CASSLGQTYEQYF,TGTGCCAGCAGTTTGGGACAGACCTACGAGCAGTACTTC
TRBD1,TRBJ1-2,NA,15,TRBV18,CASSPFDRGSYGYTF,TGTGCCAGCTCACCGTTTGACAGGGGTAGCTATGGCTACACCTTC
TRBD2,TRBJ2-5,once,14,TRBV28,CASRTSGPQETQYF,TGTGCCAGCAGGACTAGCGGGCCACAAGAGACCCAGTACTTC
NA,TRBJ1-2,NA,16,TRBV24-1,CATSRTGDPPNYGYTF,TGTGCCACCAGTAGAACAGGCGACCCGCCTAACTATGGCTACACCTTC
TRBD2,TRBJ2-3,NA,14,TRBV7-9,CASSHLGGLDTQYF,TGTGCCAGCAGCCACCTCGGGGGGTTGGATACGCAGTATTTT
NA,TRBJ2-1,NA,16,TRBV7-2,CASRQGPRGGYNEQFF,TGTGCCAGCAGACAGGGCCCGAGGGGCGGATACAATGAGCAGTTCTTC
NA,TRBJ2-5,NA,13,TRBV7-9,CASSLDEGETQYF,TGTGCCAGCAGCTTAGATGAGGGTGAGACCCAGTACTTC
NA,TRBJ2-1,NA,12,TRBV2,CASKKDSNEQFF,TGTGCCAGCAAGAAGGACAGCAATGAGCAGTTCTTC
NA,TRBJ2-7,NA,13,TRBV24-1,CATGPVSSYEQYF,TGTGCCACCGGGCCAGTCAGCTCCTACGAGCAGTACTTC
NA,TRBJ1-2,NA,15,TRBV7-2,CASSLDLTDSYGYTF,TGTGCCAGCAGCTTAGATCTGACAGACAGCTATGGCTACACCTTC
NA,TRBJ2-3,NA,14,TRBV7-2,CASSPGGSVNTQYF,TGTGCCAGCAGCCCCGGTGGGAGCGTGAATACGCAGTATTTT
NA,TRBJ2-7,NA,15,TRBV9,CASSVGGGGSYEQYF,TGTGCCAGCAGCGTAGGGGGGGGCGGCTCCTACGAGCAGTACTTC
NA,TRBJ2-5,NA,17,TRBV3-1/TRBV3-2,CASSQGYLGAPQETQYF,TGTGCCAGCAGCCAGGGTTACCTAGGAGCGCCCCAAGAGACCCAGTACTTC
NA,TRBJ1-2,NA,15,TRBV30,CAWSSLPQNIYGYTF,TGTGCCTGGAGTTCGCTCCCACAGAATATCTATGGCTACACCTTC
NA,TRBJ2-1,NA,13,TRBV6-5,CASVRRGRNEQFF,TGTGCCAGCGTCAGGCGGGGGCGGAATGAGCAGTTCTTC
TRBD2,TRBJ2-3,NA,11,TRBV11-3,CASGPGLAQYF,TGTGCCAGCGGACCGGGACTAGCGCAGTATTTT
NA,TRBJ1-4,NA,14,TRBV19,CASSSGTPNEKLFF,TGTGCCAGTAGTTCCGGGACTCCTAATGAAAAACTGTTTTTT
NA,TRBJ1-4,NA,13,TRBV10-2,CASSPGENEKLFF,TGCGCCAGCAGTCCAGGGGAAAATGAAAAACTGTTTTTT
TRBD2,TRBJ2-7,NA,17,TRBV6-1,CASSEPRTGTSGYEQYF,TGTGCCAGCAGTGAACCCCGCACCGGGACTAGCGGTTACGAGCAGTACTTC
TRBD1,TRBJ1-1,NA,15,TRBV5-4,CASSFTGTGNTEAFF,TGTGCCAGCAGCTTCACAGGGACAGGTAACACTGAAGCTTTCTTT
NA,TRBJ2-7,NA,13,TRBV28,CASSQGGVYEQYF,TGTGCCAGCAGTCAGGGTGGTGTTTACGAGCAGTACTTC
TRBD2,TRBJ2-5,NA,15,TRBV15,CATSSTSGAQETQYF,TGTGCCACCAGCAGTACTAGCGGGGCACAAGAGACCCAGTACTTC
NA,TRBJ1-4,NA,12,TRBV2,CASREVNEKLFF,TGTGCCAGCAGGGAAGTAAATGAAAAACTGTTTTTT
NA,TRBJ2-3,few,13,TRBV6-6,CASSWGGTDTQYF,TGTGCCAGCAGTTGGGGGGGCACAGATACGCAGTATTTT
NA,TRBJ2-2,NA,18,TRBV11-3,CASSLYYLREVDVGELFF,TGTGCCAGCAGCCTATATTACCTCAGGGAAGTCGATGTTGGGGAGCTGTTTTTT
TRBD1,TRBJ2-7,NA,12,TRBV6-5,CASTRGLGEQYF,TGTGCCAGCACCAGGGGGCTCGGCGAGCAGTACTTC
TRBD1,TRBJ1-4,once,15,TRBV11-2,CASSFSGQGNEKLFF,TGTGCCAGCAGCTTTTCGGGACAGGGTAACGAAAAACTGTTTTTT
TRBD2,TRBJ2-5,NA,17,TRBV10-3,CATLRTTSGGGQETQYF,TGTGCCACTCTTCGGACAACTAGCGGGGGGGGCCAAGAGACCCAGTACTTC
TRBD1,TRBJ2-7,medium-sized,13,TRBV29-1,CSVAGDRGNEQYF,TGCAGCGTCGCCGGGGACAGGGGAAACGAGCAGTACTTC
NA,TRBJ2-5,NA,15,TRBV4-3,CASSQDRHSQETQYF,TGCGCCAGCAGCCAAGATCGTCACAGCCAAGAGACCCAGTACTTC
NA,TRBJ1-3,NA,17,TRBV7-2,CASSSLLGGGSGNTIYF,TGTGCCAGCAGCTCCCTACTAGGGGGGGGCTCTGGAAACACCATATATTTT
NA,TRBJ2-1,NA,15,TRBV5-1,CASSLGGGRDNEQFF,TGCGCCAGCAGCTTGGGGGGGGGCCGAGACAATGAGCAGTTCTTC
TRBD2,TRBJ2-4,NA,18,TRBV19,CASSIPGLAGAYKNIQYF,TGTGCCAGTAGTATCCCTGGACTAGCGGGGGCCTACAAAAACATTCAGTACTTC
NA,TRBJ2-7,NA,11,TRBV10-2,CASSELYEQYF,TGCGCCAGCAGTGAACTCTACGAGCAGTACTTC
TRBD2,TRBJ2-2,NA,16,TRBV30,CAWRGLAGGNTGELFF,TGTGCCTGGAGGGGACTAGCGGGAGGGAACACCGGGGAGCTGTTTTTT
NA,TRBJ2-5,NA,16,TRBV7-8,CASSPSNRVLQETQYF,TGTGCCAGCAGCCCATCAAACCGGGTCCTCCAAGAGACCCAGTACTTC
NA,TRBJ1-2,NA,14,TRBV6-6,CASSYGASLGGYTF,TGTGCCAGCAGTTACGGGGCCTCCTTGGGTGGCTACACCTTC
TRBD1,TRBJ2-7,NA,13,TRBV5-4,CASSPGQLGEQYF,TGTGCCAGCAGCCCGGGACAGCTCGGGGAGCAGTACTTC